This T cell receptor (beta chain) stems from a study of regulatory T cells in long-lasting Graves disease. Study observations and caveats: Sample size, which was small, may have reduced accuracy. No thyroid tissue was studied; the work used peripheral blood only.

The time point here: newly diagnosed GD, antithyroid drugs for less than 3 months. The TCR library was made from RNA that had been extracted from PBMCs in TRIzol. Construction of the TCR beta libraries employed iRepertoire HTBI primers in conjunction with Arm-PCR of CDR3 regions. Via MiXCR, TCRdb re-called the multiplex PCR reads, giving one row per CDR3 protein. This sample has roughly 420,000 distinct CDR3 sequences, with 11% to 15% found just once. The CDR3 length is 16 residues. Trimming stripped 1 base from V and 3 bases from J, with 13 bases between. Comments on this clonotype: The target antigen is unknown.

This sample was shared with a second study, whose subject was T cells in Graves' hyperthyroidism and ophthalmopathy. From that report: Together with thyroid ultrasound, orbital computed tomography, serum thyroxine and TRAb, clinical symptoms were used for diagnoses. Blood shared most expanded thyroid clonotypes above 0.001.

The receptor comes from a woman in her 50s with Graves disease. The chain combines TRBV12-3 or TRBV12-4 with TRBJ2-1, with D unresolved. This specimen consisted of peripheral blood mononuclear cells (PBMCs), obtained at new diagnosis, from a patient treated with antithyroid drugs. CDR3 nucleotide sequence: TGTGCCAGCAGTTTAGGTGTATCAATGAGCTACAATGAGCAGTTCTTC. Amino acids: CASSLGVSMSYNEQFF.